What follows are 14 T cell receptor beta chains derived from one specimen sequenced in a study of blood T cell repertoires in COVID-19 (dated by TCRdb to about 2020). Receptors were amplified or captured by the immunoSEQ multiplex PCR assay. In its TCRdb copy, this immuneACCESS table keeps in-frame sequences only and misses some clones. Where compared with another copy, unresolved V genes explain less than half of these, and the others have no known cause. The sample has 150,000 to 200,000 clones on record, 65% to 85% of them singletons. Of the sample, about 10% is held by the ten largest clones. Input material: peripheral blood. The receptors here all came from a woman older than 75 with active or convalescent COVID-19.

A few counts support this clone. The chain links TRBV4-3 to TRBJ1-2; D not certain. Trimming pared 0 bases from V and 2 bases from J, leaving 7 bases between. Per the germline V gene, CDR1 is LGHNA and CDR2 is YSLEER. This CDR3 has 14 amino acids. Here the CDR3 DNA reads TGCGCCAGCAGCCAAGAGGAGGGAAACTATGGCTACACCTTC. Translating gives CASSQEEGNYGYTF.

V and J are TRBV6-5 and TRBJ2-7; the match to TRBD1 covers 7 bases. The CDR3 contains 15 residues. Looked up from germline, CDR1 is MNHEY and CDR2 is SVGAGI. Trimming took 6 bases from V and 2 from J; bases not matched to a gene: 10. CDR3 in amino acids: CASSKTGSIPYEQYF. In DNA form, the CDR3 reads TGTGCCAGCAGCAAGACAGGGAGCATCCCCTACGAGCAGTACTTC.

The V and J genes are TRBV11-2 and TRBJ1-1; D is perhaps TRBD1 (5 bases). This CDR3 spans 13 amino acids. The germline gives CDR1 SGHAT, CDR2 FQNNGV. Between the trimmed V and J ends, which lost 6 bases and 4 bases, there was a span of 12 bases. CDR3 coding DNA: TGTGCCAGCAGACCGTCGGGGGGCACTGAAGCTTTCTTT. Its translation is CASRPSGGTEAFF.

The chain recombines TRBV9 with TRBJ1-6, with 8 bases aligning to TRBD1. This CDR3 spans 15 amino acids. The J segment lost 9 bases and the V segment lost 0 bases, leaving 5 bases of the junction unmatched. CDR1 and CDR2 (germline): SGDLS, YYNGEE. The DNA for the CDR3 is TGTGCCAGCAGCGTAGTCGACAGGGGTGTTTCACCCCTCCACTTT. This codes for CASSVVDRGVSPLHF. Full variable domain (outside the CDR3, taken from reference TRBV9 and TRBJ1-6): DSGVTQTPKHLITATGQRVTLRCSPRSGDLSVYWYQQSLDQGLQFLIQYYNGEERAKGNILERFSAQQFPDLHSELNLSSLELGDSALYFCASSVVDRGVSPLHFGNGTRLTVT.

CDR3 protein: CASSDSWGTDTQYF. The CDR3 DNA is TGTGCCAGCAGCGATAGCTGGGGCACAGATACGCAGTATTTT. J is TRBJ2-3 and V is TRBV6-5; D gene unclear. Germline-derived CDR1 and CDR2 are MNHEY and SVGAGI. V lost 6 bases and J 1 base, leaving 11 bases between the germline ends. CDR3 length: 14 amino acids.

The chain is built from TRBV7-9 and TRBJ2-7; TRBD1 matches at 9 bases. V shed 4 bases and J 4 bases; nucleotides not matched to a gene: 5. Per the germline V gene, CDR1 is SEHNR and CDR2 is FQNEAQ (reference sequence). The CDR3 spans 14 residues. The CDR3 spells CASSSGQGTYEQYF. CDR3 nucleotide sequence: TGTGCCAGCAGCTCAGGACAGGGGACTTACGAGCAGTACTTC.

This clone was detected a few times. The rearrangement links TRBV2 to TRBJ1-5, with 7 bases fitting TRBD1. V was clipped by 4 bases and J by 2 bases; unmatched bases: 5. Germline CDR1 and CDR2: SNHLY and FYNNEI. CDR3 size: 15 residues. The CDR3 coding sequence is TGTGCCAGCAGTGGAGGACAGGCCCGCAATCAGCCCCAGCATTTT. This codes for CASSGGQARNQPQHF.

The chain combines TRBV6-2 or TRBV6-3 with TRBJ2-7; 8 bases match TRBD2. Germline V gene data show CDR1 as MNHEY and CDR2 as SVGEGT. Trimming at V came to 0 bases and at J to 4 bases, leaving 5 bases not matched to a gene. CDR3 size: 15 residues. In DNA, the CDR3 is TGTGCCAGCAGTTACTCCGCGGGGGGCACTTACGAGCAGTACTTC. Residues: CASSYSAGGTYEQYF.

The J gene is TRBJ2-2, the V gene TRBV19; the D is unclear. The germline V gene encodes CDR1 LNHDA and CDR2 SQIVND (reference sequence). The V gene lost 3 bases and the J gene lost 9 bases, with 14 bases spanning the gap. The CDR3 loop spans 14 amino acids. CDR3 sequence reads: CASSITSERRELFF. The CDR3 region has the DNA TGTGCCAGTAGTATTACAAGCGAGCGCCGGGAGCTGTTTTTT.

This rearrangement joins TRBV12-3 or TRBV12-4 to TRBJ2-7, with TRBD1 matching over 8 bases. V was clipped by 10 bases and J by 0 bases; unmatched bases: 5. This CDR3 spans 13 amino acids. The chain's CDR3 is CATGQGDSYEQYF. CDR3 coding DNA: TGTGCCACTGGACAGGGCGACTCCTACGAGCAGTACTTC.

The V call is TRBV3-1 (or the pseudogene TRBV3-2), the J call TRBJ1-4; D gene uncertain. Germline V lookup: CDR1 LGHDT, CDR2 YNNKEL (reference sequence). With 4 bases removed from V and 6 bases from J, the gap between germline ends came to 9 bases. The CDR3 covers 13 residues. CDR3 nucleotides: TGTGCCAGCAGCCCGGGGTTAGATGAAAAACTGTTTTTT. Its protein product is CASSPGLDEKLFF.

This chain links TRBV4-1 with TRBJ1-1; D may be TRBD1 (5 bases). Germline CDR1 is MGHRA and CDR2 is YSYEKL. The CDR3 is made up of 14 amino acids. With 6 bases removed from V and 0 bases from J, the gap between germline ends came to 11 bases. CDR3 residues: CASRYPGMNTEAFF. The CDR3, as DNA: TGCGCCAGCAGATACCCAGGGATGAACACTGAAGCTTTCTTT.

The J gene is TRBJ2-1, the V gene TRBV4-2; 11 bases match TRBD2. In germline, CDR1 is LGHNA, CDR2 YNFKEQ. The CDR3 sequence is 18 residues long. V dropped 1 base and J dropped 1; count of bases not matched to a gene: 6. CDR3 residues: CASSQVASGGSSYNEQFF. The CDR3 DNA is TGTGCCAGCAGCCAAGTGGCTAGCGGGGGGTCTTCCTACAATGAGCAGTTCTTC.

The chain is built from TRBV7-2 and TRBJ2-7; tentative D call: TRBD1 (5 bases). The V end was cut by 5 bases, the J end by 4 bases, with 12 bases between. The germline V gene has CDR1 SGHTA and CDR2 FQGNSA. This CDR3 is built from 13 residues. DNA of the CDR3: TGTGCCAGCAGCACGCGAAGGGGATACGAGCAGTACTTC. Protein product: CASSTRRGYEQYF.